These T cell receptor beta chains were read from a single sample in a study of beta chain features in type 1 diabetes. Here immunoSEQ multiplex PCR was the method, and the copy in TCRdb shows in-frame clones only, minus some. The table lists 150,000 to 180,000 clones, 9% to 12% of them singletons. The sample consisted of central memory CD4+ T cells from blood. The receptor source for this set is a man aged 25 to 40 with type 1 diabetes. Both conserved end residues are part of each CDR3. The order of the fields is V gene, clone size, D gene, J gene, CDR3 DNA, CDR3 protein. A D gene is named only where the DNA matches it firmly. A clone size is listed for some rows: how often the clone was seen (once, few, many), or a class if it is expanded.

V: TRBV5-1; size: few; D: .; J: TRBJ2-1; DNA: TGCGCCAGCAGCTTGGATCCAGGGGCGAGGAATGAGCAGTTCTTC; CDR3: CASSLDPGARNEQFF
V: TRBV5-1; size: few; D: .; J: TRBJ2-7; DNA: TGCGCCAGCAGCAGGGACACGTCCTACGAGCAGTACTTC; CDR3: CASSRDTSYEQYF
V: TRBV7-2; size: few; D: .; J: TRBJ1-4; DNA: TGTGCCAGCAGCCTACAGGGTGAAAAACTGTTTTTT; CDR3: CASSLQGEKLFF
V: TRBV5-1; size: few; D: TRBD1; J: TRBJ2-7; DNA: TGCGCCAGCAGCTTGGACCCCCAGGGGGCGGGGGAGCAGTACTTC; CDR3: CASSLDPQGAGEQYF
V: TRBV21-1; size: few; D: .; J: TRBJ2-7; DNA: TGTGCCAGCAGGTGGAGGACAGGGACTCTGTACGAGCAGTACTTC; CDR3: CASRWRTGTLYEQYF
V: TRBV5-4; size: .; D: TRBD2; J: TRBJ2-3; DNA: TGTGCCAGCAGCTTGTCGACTAGCGGAACTAGCACAGATACGCAGTATTTT; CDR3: CASSLSTSGTSTDTQYF
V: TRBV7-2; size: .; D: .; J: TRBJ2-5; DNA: TGTGCCAGCAGCCCTAGGGGGTCACTCGGAGGGACCCAGTACTTC; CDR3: CASSPRGSLGGTQYF
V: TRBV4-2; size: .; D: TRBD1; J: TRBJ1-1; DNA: TGTGCCAGCGGGGGGACAGGGGCCTTGAACACTGAAGCTTTCTTT; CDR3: CASGGTGALNTEAFF
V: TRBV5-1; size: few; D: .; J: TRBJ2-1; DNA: TGCGCCAGCAGCTTGATGGGGGACTCCTCCTACAATGAGCAGTTCTTC; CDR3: CASSLMGDSSYNEQFF
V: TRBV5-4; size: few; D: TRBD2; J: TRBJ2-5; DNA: TGTGCCAGCAGCTTGGGCGGGAGGGCCGGAGAGACCCAGTACTTC; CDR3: CASSLGGRAGETQYF
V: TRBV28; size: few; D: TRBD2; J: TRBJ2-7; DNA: TGTGCCAGCAGTCCAGCCCCGGGACTAGCGGGAAACGAGCAGTACTTC; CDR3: CASSPAPGLAGNEQYF
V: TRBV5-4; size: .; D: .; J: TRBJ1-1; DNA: TGTGCCAGCAGCTTGCATTCGAGCACTGAAGCTTTCTTT; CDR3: CASSLHSSTEAFF
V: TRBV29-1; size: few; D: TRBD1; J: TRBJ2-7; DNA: TGCAGCGTTTCAGGACAGGGGGGTAGGGTGGACGAGCAGTACTTC; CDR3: CSVSGQGGRVDEQYF
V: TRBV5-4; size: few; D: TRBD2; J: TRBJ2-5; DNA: TGTGCCAGCAGTAGGGGACTAGCGGGAGAAGAGACCCAGTACTTC; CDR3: CASSRGLAGEETQYF
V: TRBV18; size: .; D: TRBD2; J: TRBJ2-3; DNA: TGTGCCAGCCTGACTAGCGGGAGCGCAGATACGCAGTATTTT; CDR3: CASLTSGSADTQYF
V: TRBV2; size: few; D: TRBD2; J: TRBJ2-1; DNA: TGTGCCAGCAACTGGGCGGGAGCGGAGGCTGAGCAGTTCTTC; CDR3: CASNWAGAEAEQFF
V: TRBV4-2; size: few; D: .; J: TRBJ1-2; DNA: TGTGCCAGCAGCCAAGGGGGAGGTGGAGCTAACTATGGCTACACCTTC; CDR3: CASSQGGGGANYGYTF
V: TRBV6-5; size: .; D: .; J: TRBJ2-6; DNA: TGTGCCAGCAGTTATGATACGGGTGCTGGGGCCAACGTCCTGACTTTC; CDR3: CASSYDTGAGANVLTF
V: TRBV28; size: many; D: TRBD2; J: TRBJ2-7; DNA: TGTGCCAGCAGTCTCCCCCGGACTAGCGCCCGCGAGCAGTACTTC; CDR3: CASSLPRTSAREQYF